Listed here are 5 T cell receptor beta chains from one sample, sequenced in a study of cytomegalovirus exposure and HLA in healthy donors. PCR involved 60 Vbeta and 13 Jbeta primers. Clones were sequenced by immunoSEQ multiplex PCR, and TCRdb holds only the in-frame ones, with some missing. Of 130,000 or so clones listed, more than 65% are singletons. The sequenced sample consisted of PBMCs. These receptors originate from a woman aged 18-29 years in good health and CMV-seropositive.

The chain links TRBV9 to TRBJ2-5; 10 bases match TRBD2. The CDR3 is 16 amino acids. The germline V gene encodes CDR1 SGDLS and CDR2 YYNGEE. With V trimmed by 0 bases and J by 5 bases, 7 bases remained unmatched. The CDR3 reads CASSVVGSGGTETQYF. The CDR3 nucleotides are TGTGCCAGCAGCGTAGTAGGTAGCGGGGGGACGGAGACCCAGTACTTC. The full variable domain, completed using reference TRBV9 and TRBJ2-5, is DSGVTQTPKHLITATGQRVTLRCSPRSGDLSVYWYQQSLDQGLQFLIQYYNGEERAKGNILERFSAQQFPDLHSELNLSSLELGDSALYFCASSVVGSGGTETQYFGPGTRLLVL.

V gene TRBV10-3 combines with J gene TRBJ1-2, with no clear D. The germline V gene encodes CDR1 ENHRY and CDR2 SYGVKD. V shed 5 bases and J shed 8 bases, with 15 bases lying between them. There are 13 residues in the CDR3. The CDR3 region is CAISNPGLDGYTF. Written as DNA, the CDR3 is TGTGCCATCAGTAACCCCGGACTCGACGGCTACACCTTC.

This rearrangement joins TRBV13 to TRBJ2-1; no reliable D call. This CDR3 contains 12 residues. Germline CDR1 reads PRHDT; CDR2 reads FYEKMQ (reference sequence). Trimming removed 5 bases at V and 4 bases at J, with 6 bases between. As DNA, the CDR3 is TGTGCCAGCAGCACCACATACAATGAGCAGTTCTTC. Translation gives CASSTTYNEQFF.

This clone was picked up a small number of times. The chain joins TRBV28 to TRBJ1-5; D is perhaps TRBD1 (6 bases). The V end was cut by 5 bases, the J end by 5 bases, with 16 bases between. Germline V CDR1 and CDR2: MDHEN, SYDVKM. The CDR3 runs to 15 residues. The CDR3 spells CASSTTGTRYQPQHF. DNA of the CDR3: TGTGCCAGCAGTACCACCGGGACACGATATCAGCCCCAGCATTTT.

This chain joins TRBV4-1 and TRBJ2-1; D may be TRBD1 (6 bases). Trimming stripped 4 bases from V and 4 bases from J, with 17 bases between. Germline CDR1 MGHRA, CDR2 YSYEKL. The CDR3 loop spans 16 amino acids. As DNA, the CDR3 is TGCGCCAGCAGCCGAAAAGTAACAGGACAGTACAATGAGCAGTTCTTC. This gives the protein CASSRKVTGQYNEQFF.